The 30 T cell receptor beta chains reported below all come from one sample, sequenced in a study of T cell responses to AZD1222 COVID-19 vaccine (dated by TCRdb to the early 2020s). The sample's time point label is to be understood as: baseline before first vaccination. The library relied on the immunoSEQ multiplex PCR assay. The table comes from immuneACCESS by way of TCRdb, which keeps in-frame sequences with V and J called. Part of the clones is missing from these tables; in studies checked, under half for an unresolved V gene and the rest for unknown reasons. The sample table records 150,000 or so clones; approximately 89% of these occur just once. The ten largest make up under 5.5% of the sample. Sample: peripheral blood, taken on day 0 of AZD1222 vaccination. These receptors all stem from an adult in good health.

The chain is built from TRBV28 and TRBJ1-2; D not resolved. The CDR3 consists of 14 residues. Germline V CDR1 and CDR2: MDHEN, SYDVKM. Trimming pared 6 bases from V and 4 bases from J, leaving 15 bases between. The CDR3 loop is CASSEGIEGYGYTF. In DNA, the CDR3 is TGTGCCAGCAGCGAGGGAATCGAGGGCTATGGCTACACCTTC.

The CDR3 region is CASTGRTGENEKLFF. In DNA form, the CDR3 reads TGTGCCAGCACCGGAAGGACAGGAGAAAATGAAAAACTGTTTTTT. The rearrangement joins TRBV7-2 to TRBJ1-4; 7 bases are shared with TRBD1. The junction had 10 bases not matched to a gene; V was cut back by 7 bases and J by 5 bases. The CDR3 contains 15 residues. The germline gives CDR1 SGHTA, CDR2 FQGNSA.

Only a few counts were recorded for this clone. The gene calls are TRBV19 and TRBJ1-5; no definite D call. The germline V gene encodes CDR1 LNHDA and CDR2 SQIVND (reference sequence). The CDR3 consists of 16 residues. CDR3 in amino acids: CVCVIIWADSNQPQHF. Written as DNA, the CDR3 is TGTGTCTGTGTCATAATTTGGGCCGATAGCAATCAGCCCCAGCATTTT.

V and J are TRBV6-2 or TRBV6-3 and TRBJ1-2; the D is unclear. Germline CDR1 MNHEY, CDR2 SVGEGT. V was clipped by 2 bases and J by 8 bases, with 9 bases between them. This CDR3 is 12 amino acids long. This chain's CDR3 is CASSYQVRGYTF. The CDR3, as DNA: TGTGCCAGCAGTTACCAAGTTCGGGGCTACACCTTC.

CDR3 residues: CASSYRPGTNEKLFF. CDR3 in DNA: TGTGCCAGCAGTTATCGGCCCGGGACTAATGAAAAACTGTTTTTT. The V and J genes are TRBV6-5 and TRBJ1-4; D not resolved. The CDR3 extends over 15 amino acids. The V end was cut by 3 bases, the J end by 2 bases, with 10 bases between. The germline CDR1 and CDR2 sequences are MNHEY and SVGAGI.

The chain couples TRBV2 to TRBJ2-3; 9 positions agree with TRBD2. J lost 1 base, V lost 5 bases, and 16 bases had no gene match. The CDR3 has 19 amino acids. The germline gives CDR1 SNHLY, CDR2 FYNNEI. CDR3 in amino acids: CASSNRRLGLAGGTDTQYF. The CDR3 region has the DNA TGTGCCAGCAGTAACCGACGACTTGGTTTAGCGGGGGGCACAGATACGCAGTATTTT.

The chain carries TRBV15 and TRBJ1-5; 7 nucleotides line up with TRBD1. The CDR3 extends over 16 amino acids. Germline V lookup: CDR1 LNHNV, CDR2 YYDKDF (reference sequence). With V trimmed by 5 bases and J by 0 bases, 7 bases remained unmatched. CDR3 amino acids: CATSRWAGGSNQPQHF. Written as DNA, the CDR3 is TGTGCCACCAGCCGCTGGGCAGGGGGTAGCAATCAGCCCCAGCATTTT.

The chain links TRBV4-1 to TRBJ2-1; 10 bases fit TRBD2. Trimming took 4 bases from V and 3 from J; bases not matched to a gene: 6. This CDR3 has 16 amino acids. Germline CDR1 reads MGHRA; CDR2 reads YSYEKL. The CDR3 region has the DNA TGCGCCAGCAGCCTCCGGACTAGCGGAGTCTACAATGAGCAGTTCTTC. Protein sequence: CASSLRTSGVYNEQFF.

DNA of the CDR3: TGTGCCAGCAGCTCCCCGTGGCGGACAGGGAGGTCCTACGAGCAGTACTTC. The encoded protein is CASSSPWRTGRSYEQYF. V gene TRBV28 combines with J gene TRBJ2-7; 8 bases align to TRBD1. The V gene's germline CDR1 is MDHEN and CDR2 SYDVKM. This CDR3 region has 17 residues. The V segment lost 6 bases and the J segment 1 base; nucleotides outside the gene matches: 14.

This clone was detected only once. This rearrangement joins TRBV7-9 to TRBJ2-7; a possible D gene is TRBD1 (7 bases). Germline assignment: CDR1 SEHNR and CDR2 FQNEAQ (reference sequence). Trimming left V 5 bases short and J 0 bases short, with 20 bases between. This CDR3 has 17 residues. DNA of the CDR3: TGTGCCAGCAGCGCGCCGAGGGGGGACAGTAACTCCTACGAGCAGTACTTC. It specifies CASSAPRGDSNSYEQYF.

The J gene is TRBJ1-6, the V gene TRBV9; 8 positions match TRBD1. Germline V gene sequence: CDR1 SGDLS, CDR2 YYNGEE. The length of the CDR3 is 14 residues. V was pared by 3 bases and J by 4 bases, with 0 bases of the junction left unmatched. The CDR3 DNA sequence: TGTGCCAGCAGCGGACAGGGGTATAATTCACCCCTCCACTTT. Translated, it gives CASSGQGYNSPLHF.

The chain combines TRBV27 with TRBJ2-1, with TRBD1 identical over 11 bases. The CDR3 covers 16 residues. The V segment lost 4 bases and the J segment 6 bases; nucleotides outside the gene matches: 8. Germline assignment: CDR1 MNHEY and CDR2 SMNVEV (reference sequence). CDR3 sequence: CASSSLGTGGVNEQFF. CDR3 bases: TGTGCCAGCAGTTCTCTCGGGACAGGGGGAGTCAATGAGCAGTTCTTC.

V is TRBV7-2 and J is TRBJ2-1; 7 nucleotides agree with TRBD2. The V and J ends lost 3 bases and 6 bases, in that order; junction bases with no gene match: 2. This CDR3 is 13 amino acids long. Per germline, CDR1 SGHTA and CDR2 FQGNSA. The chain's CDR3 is CASSFTGGNEQFF. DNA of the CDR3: TGTGCCAGCAGCTTTACGGGGGGCAATGAGCAGTTCTTC.

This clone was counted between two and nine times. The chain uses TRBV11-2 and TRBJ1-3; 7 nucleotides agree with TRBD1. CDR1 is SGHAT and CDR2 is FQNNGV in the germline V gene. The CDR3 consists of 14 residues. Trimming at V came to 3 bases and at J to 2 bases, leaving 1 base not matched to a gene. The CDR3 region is CASSFGTAGNTIYF. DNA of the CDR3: TGTGCCAGCAGCTTCGGGACAGCTGGAAACACCATATATTTT.

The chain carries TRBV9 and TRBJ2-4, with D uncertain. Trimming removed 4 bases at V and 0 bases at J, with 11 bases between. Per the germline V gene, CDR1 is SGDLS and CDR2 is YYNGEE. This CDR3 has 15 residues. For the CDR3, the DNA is TGTGCCAGCAGCCCAACATCGCTAGCCAAAAACATTCAGTACTTC. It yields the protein CASSPTSLAKNIQYF.

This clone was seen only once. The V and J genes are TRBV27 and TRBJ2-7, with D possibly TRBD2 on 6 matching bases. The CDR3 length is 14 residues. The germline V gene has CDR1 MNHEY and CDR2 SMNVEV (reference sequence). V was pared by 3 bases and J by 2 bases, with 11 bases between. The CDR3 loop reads CASSFGGAPYEQYF. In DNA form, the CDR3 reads TGTGCCAGCAGTTTTGGCGGGGCCCCCTACGAGCAGTACTTC.

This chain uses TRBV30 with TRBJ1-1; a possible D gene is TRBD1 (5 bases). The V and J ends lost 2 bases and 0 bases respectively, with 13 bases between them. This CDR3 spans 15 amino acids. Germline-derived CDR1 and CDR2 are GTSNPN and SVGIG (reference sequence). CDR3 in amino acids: CAWSRGGSMNTEAFF. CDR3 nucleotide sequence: TGTGCCTGGAGTAGGGGCGGGTCAATGAACACTGAAGCTTTCTTT.

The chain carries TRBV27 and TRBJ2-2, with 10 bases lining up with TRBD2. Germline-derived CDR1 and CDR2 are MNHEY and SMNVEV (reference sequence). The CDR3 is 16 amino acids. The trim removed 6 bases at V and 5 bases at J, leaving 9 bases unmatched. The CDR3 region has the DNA TGTGCCAGCAGGGCCAAGCGGGAGGGCCTGACCGGGGAGCTGTTTTTT. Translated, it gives CASRAKREGLTGELFF.

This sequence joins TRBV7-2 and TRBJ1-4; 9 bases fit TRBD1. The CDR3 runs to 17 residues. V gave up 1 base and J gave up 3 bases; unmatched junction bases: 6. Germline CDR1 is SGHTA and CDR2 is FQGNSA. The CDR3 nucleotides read TGTGCCAGCAGCTTAGGGAGAACAGGGGGCCCTAATGAAAAACTGTTTTTT. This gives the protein CASSLGRTGGPNEKLFF.

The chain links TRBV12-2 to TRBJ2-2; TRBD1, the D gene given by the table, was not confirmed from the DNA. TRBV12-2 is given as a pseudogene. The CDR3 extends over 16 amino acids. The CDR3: CASRLSPGTSAGELFF. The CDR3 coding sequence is TGTGCAAGTCGCTTAAGTCCCGGGACATCCGCCGGGGAGCTGTTTTTT.

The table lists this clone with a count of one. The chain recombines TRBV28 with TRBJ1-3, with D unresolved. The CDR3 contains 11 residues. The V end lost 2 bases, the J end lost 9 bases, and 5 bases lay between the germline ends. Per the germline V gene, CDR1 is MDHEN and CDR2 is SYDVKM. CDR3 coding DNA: TGTGCCAGCAGTTTAGGTCCCACCATATATTTT. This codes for CASSLGPTIYF.

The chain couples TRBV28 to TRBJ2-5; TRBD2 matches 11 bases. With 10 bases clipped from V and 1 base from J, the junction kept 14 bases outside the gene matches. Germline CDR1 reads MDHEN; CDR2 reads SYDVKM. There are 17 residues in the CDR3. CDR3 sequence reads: CATSGASGRPIQETQYF. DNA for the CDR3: TGTGCCACCTCGGGGGCTAGCGGGAGGCCGATCCAAGAGACCCAGTACTTC.

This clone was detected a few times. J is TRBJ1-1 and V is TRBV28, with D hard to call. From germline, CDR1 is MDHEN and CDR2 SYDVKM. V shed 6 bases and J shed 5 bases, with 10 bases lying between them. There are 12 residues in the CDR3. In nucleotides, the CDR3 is TGTGCCAGCAGGTCGGGTGGAACTGAAGCTTTCTTT. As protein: CASRSGGTEAFF.

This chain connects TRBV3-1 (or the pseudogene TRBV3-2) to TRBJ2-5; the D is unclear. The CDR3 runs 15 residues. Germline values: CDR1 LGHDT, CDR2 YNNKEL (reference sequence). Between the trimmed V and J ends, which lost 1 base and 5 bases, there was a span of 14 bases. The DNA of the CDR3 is TGTGCCAGCAGCCAAGGGGTCAGTCGGGTGGAGACCCAGTACTTC. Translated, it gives CASSQGVSRVETQYF.

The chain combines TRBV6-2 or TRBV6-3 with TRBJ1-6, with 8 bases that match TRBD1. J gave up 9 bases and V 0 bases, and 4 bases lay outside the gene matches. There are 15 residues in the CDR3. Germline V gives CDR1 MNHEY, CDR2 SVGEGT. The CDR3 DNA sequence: TGTGCCAGCAGTTACTCGAGCGACAGGGGTTCACCCCTCCACTTT. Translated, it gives CASSYSSDRGSPLHF.

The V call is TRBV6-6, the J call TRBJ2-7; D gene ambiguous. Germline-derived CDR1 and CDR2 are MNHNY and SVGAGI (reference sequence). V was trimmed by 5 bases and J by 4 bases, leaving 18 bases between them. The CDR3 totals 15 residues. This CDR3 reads CASSRSIESVYEQYF. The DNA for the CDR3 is TGTGCCAGCAGTAGGTCCATAGAATCGGTGTACGAGCAGTACTTC.

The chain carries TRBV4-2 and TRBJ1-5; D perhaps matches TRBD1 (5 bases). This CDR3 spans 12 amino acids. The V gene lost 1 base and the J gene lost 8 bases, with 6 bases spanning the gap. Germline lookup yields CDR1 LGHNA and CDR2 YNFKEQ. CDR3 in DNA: TGTGCCAGCAGCCAAGTGGGGGAGCCCCAGCATTTT. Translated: CASSQVGEPQHF.

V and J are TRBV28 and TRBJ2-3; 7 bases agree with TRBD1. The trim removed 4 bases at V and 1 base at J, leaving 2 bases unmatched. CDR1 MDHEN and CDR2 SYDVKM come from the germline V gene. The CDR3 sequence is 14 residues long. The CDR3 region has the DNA TGTGCCAGCAGTTCAGGACAGGGCACAGATACGCAGTATTTT. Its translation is CASSSGQGTDTQYF.

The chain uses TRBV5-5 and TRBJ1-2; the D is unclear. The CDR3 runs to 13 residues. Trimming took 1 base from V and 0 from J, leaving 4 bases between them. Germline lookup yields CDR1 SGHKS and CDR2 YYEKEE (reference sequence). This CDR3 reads CASSLQTNYGYTF. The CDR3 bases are TGTGCCAGCAGCTTGCAAACTAACTATGGCTACACCTTC.

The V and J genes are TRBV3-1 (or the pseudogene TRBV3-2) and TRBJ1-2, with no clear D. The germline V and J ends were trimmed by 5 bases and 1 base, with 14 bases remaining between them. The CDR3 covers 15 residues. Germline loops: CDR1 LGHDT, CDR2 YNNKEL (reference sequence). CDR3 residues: CASSGEINSNYGYTF. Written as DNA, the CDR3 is TGTGCCAGCAGCGGAGAGATAAACAGTAACTATGGCTACACCTTC.